The T cell receptor (beta chain) under discussion was sequenced for a study of blood T cell repertoires in COVID-19. About the research overall: The analysed material was cDNA or gDNA that came from T cells, B-cell-depleted T cells, or PBMCs.

This CDR3 region has 13 residues. Germline V gene lookup returns CDR1 DFQATT and CDR2 SNEGSKA (reference sequence). The V and J ends lost 3 bases and 2 bases respectively, with 10 bases between them. This table comes from immunoSEQ multiplex PCR, and its TCRdb copy is limited to in-frame clones, with some not included. The sample has approximately 530,000 clones, around 90% seen once. This clone was detected only a few times. The gene calls are TRBV20-1 and TRBJ1-1, with D possibly being TRBD1 (5 bases). This sequence was found in a woman aged 45-59 years with COVID-19, enrolled during active disease. The sample comprised peripheral blood. CDR3 in DNA: TGCAGTGCTAGTCAGGGCCTTAACACTGAAGCTTTCTTT. The encoded protein is CSASQGLNTEAFF.